Shown below are 24 T cell receptor beta chains from a single sample sequenced in a study of shared clonotypes between healthy human individuals. The assay was immunoSEQ multiplex PCR, and TCRdb's table has in-frame clones only and misses some. This repertoire shows roughly 2,000,000 clones, 85% to 95% found once; its top ten account for more than 1.5%. Only CD45RO-negative cells positively selected for CCR7 counted as naive CD8 cells, so terminally differentiated effector memory CD45RA+ cells were excluded. Source material: naive CD8+ T cells from PBMCs. Receptors were obtained from a young man in good health. Some clones in this sample may be carry-over from other donors' samples.

This chain uses TRBV6-5 with TRBJ2-7; D perhaps matches TRBD2 (6 bases). V was clipped by 0 bases and J by 6 bases, with 9 bases between them. Germline V CDR1 and CDR2: MNHEY, SVGAGI. The CDR3 loop spans 13 amino acids. CDR3 sequence: CASSYSMGGEQYF. CDR3 sequence (DNA): TGTGCCAGCAGTTACTCGATGGGAGGCGAGCAGTACTTC.

Details on this clone: The sample contains more than one DNA sequence encoding this CDR3. J is TRBJ2-7 and V is TRBV9; 8 bases agree with TRBD2. CDR3 size: 14 residues. CDR1 is SGDLS and CDR2 is YYNGEE in the germline V gene. V shed 1 base, J shed 1 base, and the junction held 1 base outside the gene matches. Here the CDR3 DNA reads TGTGCCAGCAGCGTAACGGGAGGGTCCTACGAGCAGTACTTC. As protein: CASSVTGGSYEQYF.

This clone was recorded once. The gene calls are TRBV6-1 and TRBJ2-1, with 12 bases lining up with TRBD2. The CDR3 is made up of 15 amino acids. The V gene's germline CDR1 is MNHNS and CDR2 SASEGT. The junction had 4 bases not matched to a gene; V was cut back by 3 bases and J by 7 bases. This chain's CDR3 is CASSDGTSGWNEQFF. CDR3 in DNA: TGTGCCAGCAGTGATGGGACTAGCGGGTGGAATGAGCAGTTCTTC.

The rearrangement uses TRBV4-3 and TRBJ1-3; D is undetermined. The CDR3 is 17 amino acids. Germline V lookup: CDR1 LGHNA, CDR2 YSLEER. V dropped 0 bases and J dropped 0 bases, with 12 bases sitting between them. The CDR3 spells CASSQEGPGSSGNTIYF. The CDR3 DNA is TGCGCCAGCAGCCAAGAGGGTCCGGGGAGCTCTGGAAACACCATATATTTT.

The J gene is TRBJ2-7, the V gene TRBV4-3, with TRBD2 as a possible D gene (6 bases). The V gene's germline CDR1 is LGHNA and CDR2 YSLEER. Trimming cost V 1 base and J 2 bases, with 12 bases left between them. This CDR3 spans 15 amino acids. The CDR3 sequence: CASSQVYGRTYEQYF. CDR3 coding DNA: TGCGCCAGCAGCCAAGTCTATGGGAGGACCTACGAGCAGTACTTC.

This clone was recorded only once. This chain connects TRBV28 to TRBJ1-2; 9 bases align to TRBD1. V lost 3 bases to trimming and J lost 4 bases; unmatched junction nucleotides: 6. Germline CDR1 MDHEN, CDR2 SYDVKM. CDR3 size: 15 residues. Here the CDR3 DNA reads TGTGCCAGCAGTTTCTCCTGGGGACAGGGCTATGGCTACACCTTC. Translating gives CASSFSWGQGYGYTF.

With respect to this clone: Other DNA sequences in this specimen translate into the identical CDR3. CDR3 in DNA: TGTGCCAGCAGCGTCGGGTCCTATGGCTACACCTTC. Translation gives CASSVGSYGYTF. V and J are TRBV9 and TRBJ1-2; no clear D gene. V lost 2 bases to trimming and J lost 4 bases, with 6 bases between them. The germline V gene encodes CDR1 SGDLS and CDR2 YYNGEE. The CDR3 spans 12 residues.

DNA of the CDR3: TGTGCCAGCAGCTACAGGGGGAAAGAATACGAGCAGTACTTC. It codes for CASSYRGKEYEQYF. The genes are TRBV6-5 and TRBJ2-7; 8 bases match TRBD1. In germline, CDR1 is MNHEY, CDR2 SVGAGI. CDR3 length equals 14 residues. With V trimmed by 6 bases and J by 4 bases, 8 bases remained unmatched.

This chain joins TRBV29-1 and TRBJ2-1; TRBD1 or TRBD2 may be the D gene (5 bases each). CDR1 SQVTM and CDR2 ANQGSEA come from the germline V gene. V gave up 8 bases and J gave up 5 bases, with 13 bases separating them. The CDR3 extends over 12 amino acids. The CDR3 DNA reads as TGCAGCACCTCCGGGGCCCACAATGAGCAGTTCTTC. This gives the protein CSTSGAHNEQFF.

V is TRBV25-1 and J is TRBJ2-7; 10 bases are shared with TRBD2. The V gene end was trimmed by 3 bases and the J gene end by 4 bases; junction bases not matched to a gene: 9. Germline lookup yields CDR1 MGHDK and CDR2 SYGVNS. The CDR3 has 16 residues. In nucleotides, the CDR3 is TGTGCCAGCAGTGATCTGGACGGGACTAGCGCGTACGAGCAGTACTTC. This sequence encodes CASSDLDGTSAYEQYF.

The chain combines TRBV29-1 with TRBJ1-2, with D unresolved. The CDR3 runs 13 residues. In germline, CDR1 is SQVTM, CDR2 ANQGSEA. V lost 5 bases to trimming and J lost 4 bases, with 14 bases between them. The CDR3 region is CSVPFMGTYGYTF. For the CDR3, the DNA is TGCAGCGTTCCTTTCATGGGCACCTATGGCTACACCTTC.

The chain employs TRBV27 and TRBJ2-1; 7 bases are a match to TRBD2. V shed 4 bases and J 9 bases; nucleotides not matched to a gene: 18. CDR1 is MNHEY, CDR2 SMNVEV, per germline (reference sequence). The CDR3 is 17 amino acids. CDR3 nucleotides: TGTGCCAGCAGTTCTCTTAGCGTCGGGACTACCCGGGGTGAGCAGTTCTTC. Its translation: CASSSLSVGTTRGEQFF.

The J gene is TRBJ2-7, the V gene TRBV27, with no clear D. This CDR3 region has 14 residues. The V and J ends lost 2 bases and 5 bases respectively, with 13 bases between them. Germline values: CDR1 MNHEY, CDR2 SMNVEV (reference sequence). The CDR3, as DNA: TGTGCCAGCAGTTTACTAACTAATCACAACGAGCAGTACTTC. As protein: CASSLLTNHNEQYF.

In regard to this clone: This same CDR3 is encoded by further DNA sequences in the sample. Here the CDR3 DNA reads TGCAGCGTTGAGAGCGGGAGTTCCTACGAGCAGTACTTC. This gives the protein CSVESGSSYEQYF. The chain is built from TRBV29-1 and TRBJ2-7, with 8 bases that match TRBD2. The CDR3 is made up of 13 amino acids. V shed 3 bases and J 1 base; nucleotides not matched to a gene: 2. CDR1 SQVTM and CDR2 ANQGSEA come from the germline V gene.

Notes on this clone: In the same sample, other DNA sequences code for this CDR3. V and J are TRBV11-2 and TRBJ2-2; D remains unclear. Germline-derived CDR1 and CDR2 are SGHAT and FQNNGV. The CDR3 extends over 12 amino acids. V lost 1 base, J lost 8 bases, and 5 bases lay in between. The CDR3 sequence: CASSLGLGELFF. The DNA for the CDR3 is TGTGCCAGCAGCTTAGGGCTAGGGGAGCTGTTTTTT.

This chain connects TRBV6-1 to TRBJ2-2; a weak D match, TRBD2 (6 bases). The germline V gene has CDR1 MNHNS and CDR2 SASEGT. CDR3 length: 15 residues. V lost 6 bases to trimming and J lost 6 bases, with 17 bases between them. This CDR3 is CASRAGQGEAGELFF. CDR3 coding DNA: TGTGCCAGCAGGGCCGGACAAGGGGAGGCCGGGGAGCTGTTTTTT.

The rearrangement uses TRBV7-8 and TRBJ1-1; D perhaps matches TRBD1 (6 bases). V lost 4 bases and J 3 bases, leaving 18 bases between the germline ends. The CDR3 loop spans 16 amino acids. Germline CDR1 SGHVS, CDR2 FQNEAQ. The DNA for the CDR3 is TGTGCCAGCAGCTCCCGGTCTACAGGGAAGGACACTGAAGCTTTCTTT. Translation gives CASSSRSTGKDTEAFF.

For the CDR3, the DNA is TGTGCCAGCAGTGAAGCTGGGCGGGATGTGAAGCTGTTTTTT. As protein: CASSEAGRDVKLFF. This sequence joins TRBV2 and TRBJ2-2; D perhaps matches TRBD2 (6 bases). With 0 bases removed from V and 12 bases from J, the gap between germline ends came to 14 bases. Looked up from germline, CDR1 is SNHLY and CDR2 is FYNNEI. The CDR3 length is 14 residues.

This chain connects TRBV9 to TRBJ2-1; D is possibly TRBD2 (5 bases). The CDR3 runs to 16 residues. V dropped 0 bases and J dropped 2 bases, with 12 bases sitting between them. Germline V CDR1 and CDR2: SGDLS, YYNGEE. CDR3 coding DNA: TGTGCCAGCAGCGTAGGGGGAGCGCACACCTACAATGAGCAGTTCTTC. This encodes CASSVGGAHTYNEQFF.

The J gene is TRBJ1-2, the V gene TRBV5-5; 9 positions agree with TRBD1. The CDR3 spans 15 residues. Looked up from germline, CDR1 is SGHKS and CDR2 is YYEKEE (reference sequence). Losses at the gene ends were 4 bases for V and 3 bases for J; bases not matched to a gene: 7. This chain's CDR3 is CASSPGQGVDYGYTF. Written as DNA, the CDR3 is TGTGCCAGCAGCCCGGGACAGGGTGTAGACTATGGCTACACCTTC. Full variable domain (outside the CDR3, taken from reference TRBV5-5 and TRBJ1-2): DAGVTQSPTHLIKTRGQQVTLRCSPISGHKSVSWYQQVLGQGPQFIFQYYEKEERGRGNFPDRFSARQFPNYSSELNVNALLLGDSALYLCASSPGQGVDYGYTFGSGTRLTVV.

On this clone itself: This specimen includes other DNA sequences encoding the same CDR3. The chain is built from TRBV19 and TRBJ2-7; 7 bases are a match to TRBD1. The CDR3 sequence is 13 residues long. J lost 0 bases, V lost 6 bases, and 2 bases had no gene match. The V gene's germline CDR1 is LNHDA and CDR2 SQIVND (reference sequence). CDR3 sequence: CASSGDSSYEQYF. For the CDR3, the DNA is TGTGCCAGTAGCGGGGACAGCTCCTACGAGCAGTACTTC.

The chain has TRBV27 and TRBJ2-1, with D hard to call. CDR1 MNHEY and CDR2 SMNVEV come from the germline V gene (reference sequence). This CDR3 spans 17 amino acids. The V end was cut by 1 base, the J end by 2 bases, with 15 bases between. The CDR3: CASSLWVLQPAYNEQFF. CDR3 sequence (DNA): TGTGCCAGCAGTTTATGGGTCTTACAGCCCGCCTACAATGAGCAGTTCTTC.

This rearrangement joins TRBV12-1 to TRBJ2-1; TRBD2 is the table's D call, not checked against the DNA. TRBV12-1 is deemed a pseudogene. There are 17 residues in the CDR3. The CDR3 bases are TGTGCCAGCAGCTATACTAGCGGGAGGGCCTCCTACAATGAGCAGTTCTTC. This translates into CASSYTSGRASYNEQFF.

The CDR3, as DNA: TGTGCCAGCAGCGGCGGGACAGCAGAAAACACTGAAGCTTTCTTT. As protein: CASSGGTAENTEAFF. The chain uses TRBV7-9 and TRBJ1-1, with 7 bases matching TRBD1. After removal of 5 bases from V and 2 bases from J, the junction contained 8 bases not matched to a gene. The CDR3 extends over 15 amino acids. The V gene's germline CDR1 is SEHNR and CDR2 FQNEAQ (reference sequence).